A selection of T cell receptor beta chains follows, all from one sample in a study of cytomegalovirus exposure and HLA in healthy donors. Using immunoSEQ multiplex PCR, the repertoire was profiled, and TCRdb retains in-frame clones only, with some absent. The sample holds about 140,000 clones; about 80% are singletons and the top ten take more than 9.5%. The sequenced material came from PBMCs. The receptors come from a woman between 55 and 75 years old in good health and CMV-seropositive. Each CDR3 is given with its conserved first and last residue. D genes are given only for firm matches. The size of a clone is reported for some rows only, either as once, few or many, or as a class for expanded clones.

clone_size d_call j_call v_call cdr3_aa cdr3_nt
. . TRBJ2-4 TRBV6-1 CASSGSTGRMNIQYF TGTGCCAGCAGTGGGTCGACGGGGAGAATGAACATTCAGTACTTC
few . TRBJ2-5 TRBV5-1 CASRFGMVGLQETQYF TGCGCCAGCAGATTCGGGATGGTGGGACTTCAAGAGACCCAGTACTTC
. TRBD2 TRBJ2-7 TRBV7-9 CASSSGLAPYEQYF TGTGCCAGCAGCTCGGGACTAGCGCCCTACGAGCAGTACTTC
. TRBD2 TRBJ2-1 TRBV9 CASSIGTSWYNEQFF TGTGCCAGCAGCATCGGGACTAGCTGGTACAATGAGCAGTTCTTC
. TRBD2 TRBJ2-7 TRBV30 CAWSRGTSGIHEQYF TGTGCCTGGAGCCGAGGGACTAGCGGGATTCACGAGCAGTACTTC
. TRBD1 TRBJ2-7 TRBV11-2 CASSLAGQVLSYEQYF TGTGCCAGCAGCTTAGCCGGACAGGTGCTCTCCTACGAGCAGTACTTC
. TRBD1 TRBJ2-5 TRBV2 CASSEPLWTGDQETQYF TGTGCCAGCAGTGAGCCTCTATGGACAGGGGATCAGGAGACCCAGTACTTC
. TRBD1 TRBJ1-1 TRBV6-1 CASSRGHNTEAFF TGTGCCAGCAGCAGGGGGCATAACACTGAAGCTTTCTTT
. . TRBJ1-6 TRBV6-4 CASSEGVGYNSPLHF TGTGCCAGCAGTGAAGGGGTTGGCTATAATTCACCCCTCCACTTT
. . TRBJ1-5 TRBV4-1 CASSQLISGIFPNQPQHF TGCGCCAGCAGCCAATTGATTTCAGGAATCTTTCCCAATCAGCCCCAGCATTTT
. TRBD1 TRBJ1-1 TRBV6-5 CASSPGGKTEAFF TGTGCCAGCTCCCCAGGGGGAAAGACTGAAGCTTTCTTT
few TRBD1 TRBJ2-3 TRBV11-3 CASSLSVGTGGTDTQYF TGTGCCAGCAGCTTATCCGTCGGGACAGGGGGCACAGATACGCAGTATTTT
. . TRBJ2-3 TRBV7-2 CASGRTAAPSTDTQYF TGTGCCAGCGGTCGAACAGCGGCCCCTTCCACAGATACGCAGTATTTT
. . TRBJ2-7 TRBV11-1 CASSIDLSAYEQYF TGTGCCAGCAGCATAGACCTAAGCGCCTACGAGCAGTACTTC
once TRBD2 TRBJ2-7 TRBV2 CASRTNSGAYEQYF TGTGCCAGCAGGACCAATAGCGGGGCCTACGAGCAGTACTTC
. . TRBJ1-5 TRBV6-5 CASSWGGDQPQHF TGTGCCAGCAGTTGGGGGGGGGATCAGCCCCAGCATTTT
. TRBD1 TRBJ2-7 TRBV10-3 CAISGGQRSSYEQYF TGTGCCATCAGTGGGGGACAGAGGAGCTCCTACGAGCAGTACTTC
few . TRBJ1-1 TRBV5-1 CASSLPGLKEAFF TGCGCCAGCAGCTTACCGGGACTGAAGGAAGCTTTCTTT
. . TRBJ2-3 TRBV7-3 CASSPRGSEADTQYF TGTGCCAGCAGCCCGAGAGGTAGCGAGGCAGATACGCAGTATTTT
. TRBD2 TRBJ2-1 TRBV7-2 CASSLDGTSGRLQQFF TGTGCCAGCAGCTTAGATGGGACTAGCGGGAGGTTACAGCAGTTCTTC
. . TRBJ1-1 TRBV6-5 CASTLTGWNTEAFF TGTGCCAGCACACTGACGGGATGGAACACTGAAGCTTTCTTT
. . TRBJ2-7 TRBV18 CASSREGDEQYF TGTGCCAGCTCACGGGAGGGGGACGAGCAGTACTTC
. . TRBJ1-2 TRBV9 CASSVDGGSYGYTF TGTGCCAGCAGCGTAGATGGGGGGAGCTATGGCTACACCTTC
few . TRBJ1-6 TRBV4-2 CASSQDLGRENSPLHF TGTGCCAGCAGCCAAGATCTGGGCAGGGAAAATTCACCCCTCCACTTT
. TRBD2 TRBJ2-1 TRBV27 CASRVAGSRHEQFF TGTGCCAGCAGGGTAGCGGGCTCGCGCCATGAGCAGTTCTTC
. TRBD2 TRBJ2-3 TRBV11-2 CASSLVPGGREDTQYF TGTGCCAGCAGCTTAGTTCCGGGAGGGAGGGAGGATACGCAGTATTTT
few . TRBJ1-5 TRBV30 CAWNRERGQPQHF TGTGCCTGGAACAGGGAAAGGGGCCAGCCCCAGCATTTT
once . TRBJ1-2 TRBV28 CASSNVYGYTF TGTGCCAGCAGTAATGTCTACGGCTACACCTTC
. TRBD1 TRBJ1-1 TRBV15 CATSRRQGGTEAFF TGTGCCACCAGCCGAAGACAGGGGGGGACTGAAGCTTTCTTT
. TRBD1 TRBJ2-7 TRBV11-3 CASSPGTASHEQYF TGTGCCAGCAGCCCTGGGACAGCTTCCCACGAGCAGTACTTC
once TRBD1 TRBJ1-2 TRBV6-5 CASRYRGGYTF TGTGCCAGCAGATACAGGGGTGGCTACACCTTC
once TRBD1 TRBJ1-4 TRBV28 CATGTATNEKLFF TGTGCCACAGGGACAGCAACTAATGAAAAACTGTTTTTT
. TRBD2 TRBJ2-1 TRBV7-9 CASDGQGFSGRTNEQFF TGTGCCAGCGACGGACAGGGTTTTAGCGGGAGGACAAATGAGCAGTTCTTC
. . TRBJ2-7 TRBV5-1 CASRPGTLADEQYF TGCGCCAGCAGACCAGGAACCCTGGCAGACGAGCAGTACTTC
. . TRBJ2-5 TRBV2 CASSSRQAQETQYF TGTGCCAGCAGTTCGCGTCAAGCCCAAGAGACCCAGTACTTC
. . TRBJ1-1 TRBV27 CASSLTGWTEAFF TGTGCCAGCAGTTTAACAGGGTGGACTGAAGCTTTCTTT
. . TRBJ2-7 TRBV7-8 CASSLGGGRSYEQYF TGTGCCAGCAGCTTAGGCGGGGGCCGCTCCTACGAGCAGTACTTC
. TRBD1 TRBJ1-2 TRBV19 CASSMKAGGGYGYTF TGTGCCAGTAGTATGAAGGCAGGGGGCGGCTATGGCTACACCTTC
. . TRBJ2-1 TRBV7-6 CASSLDTGTREQFF TGTGCCAGCAGCTTAGACACCGGGACAAGGGAGCAGTTCTTC
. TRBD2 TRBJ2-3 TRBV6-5 CASSYRSGRAPDTQYF TGTGCCAGCAGTTACCGGAGCGGGAGGGCCCCAGATACGCAGTATTTT
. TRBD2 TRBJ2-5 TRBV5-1 CASSLTSGRQETQYF TGCGCCAGCAGCTTGACTAGCGGGAGACAAGAGACCCAGTACTTC
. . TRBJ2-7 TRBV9 CASSPSRASYEQYF TGTGCCAGCAGCCCCTCCAGGGCGTCCTACGAGCAGTACTTC
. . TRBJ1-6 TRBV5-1 CASSLAGANSPLHF TGCGCCAGCAGCTTGGCAGGGGCCAATTCACCCCTCCACTTT
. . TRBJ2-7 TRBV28 CASSLQAGNYEQYF TGTGCCAGCAGTTTACAGGCAGGGAACTACGAGCAGTACTTC
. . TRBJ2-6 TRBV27 CASSLLGATGANVLTF TGTGCCAGCAGTTTATTGGGGGCTACAGGAGCCAACGTCCTGACTTTC
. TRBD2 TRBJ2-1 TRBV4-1 CASSQALGASGGYNEQFF TGCGCCAGCAGCCAAGCCCTGGGGGCTAGCGGGGGCTACAATGAGCAGTTCTTC
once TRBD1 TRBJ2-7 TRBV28 CASSRQGGSSYEQYF TGTGCCAGCAGTCGACAGGGGGGGAGCTCCTACGAGCAGTACTTC
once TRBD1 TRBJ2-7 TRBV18 CASSQDRDSYEQYF TGTGCCAGCTCACAAGACAGGGACTCCTACGAGCAGTACTTC
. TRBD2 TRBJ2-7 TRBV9 CASSALAGDYEQYF TGTGCCAGCAGCGCACTAGCGGGGGACTACGAGCAGTACTTC
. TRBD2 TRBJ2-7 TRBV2 CASSGGPSGMLREQYF TGTGCCAGCAGTGGGGGCCCTAGCGGGATGTTACGCGAGCAGTACTTC
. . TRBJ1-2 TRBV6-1 CASSEGGGGSYGYTF TGTGCCAGCAGTGAAGGGGGGGGAGGGTCCTATGGCTACACCTTC
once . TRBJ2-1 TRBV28 CASSKAQGRQFF TGTGCCAGCAGTAAAGCGCAGGGCCGGCAGTTCTTC
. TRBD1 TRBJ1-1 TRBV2 CASSAGTGVPMTEAFF TGTGCCAGCAGTGCCGGGACAGGGGTCCCAATGACTGAAGCTTTCTTT
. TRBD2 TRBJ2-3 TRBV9 CASSLAAADTQYF TGTGCCAGCAGTCTAGCGGCAGCAGATACGCAGTATTTT
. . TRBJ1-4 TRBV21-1 CASSTWTGGNNEKLFF TGTGCCAGCAGCACCTGGACAGGGGGGAATAATGAAAAACTGTTTTTT
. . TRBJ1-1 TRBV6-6 CASIGTGRAGPEAFF TGTGCCAGCATCGGGACGGGACGGGCGGGGCCTGAAGCTTTCTTT
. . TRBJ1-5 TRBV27 CASRVGVDQPQHF TGTGCCAGCAGAGTGGGAGTAGATCAGCCCCAGCATTTT
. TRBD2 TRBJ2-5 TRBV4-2 CASSSPPTSGEETQYF TGTGCCAGCAGCTCCCCCCCAACTAGCGGGGAAGAGACCCAGTACTTC
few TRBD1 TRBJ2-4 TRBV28 CASSLWGQGGEAKNIQYF TGTGCCAGCAGTTTATGGGGACAGGGTGGGGAAGCCAAAAACATTCAGTACTTC